This TCR beta chain is from a study of cytomegalovirus exposure and HLA in healthy donors. A multiplex PCR was run with 60 Vbeta primers and 13 Jbeta primers. Produced via immunoSEQ multiplex PCR; TCRdb's table is partial and in-frame only. The sample shows around 100,000 clones, around 80% of them seen only once. Points on this clone: Its antigen remains unknown.

The study, taken as a whole, reports: Roughly 170 TCR beta chains were listed as cytomegalovirus-associated.

Trimming shortened V by 5 bases and J by 0 bases, and 15 bases separated the two germline ends. The CDR3 totals 17 residues. CDR1 is SGHRS and CDR2 is YFSETQ in the germline V gene. The TCR was taken from a female donor in good health and CMV-seropositive. The sample comprised PBMCs. The chain recombines TRBV5-1 with TRBJ2-6; a possible D gene is TRBD1 (6 bases). CDR3 DNA: TGCGCCAGCAGGAAGGGGGACGTCCTCTCTGGGGCCAACGTCCTGACTTTC. This translates into CASRKGDVLSGANVLTF.